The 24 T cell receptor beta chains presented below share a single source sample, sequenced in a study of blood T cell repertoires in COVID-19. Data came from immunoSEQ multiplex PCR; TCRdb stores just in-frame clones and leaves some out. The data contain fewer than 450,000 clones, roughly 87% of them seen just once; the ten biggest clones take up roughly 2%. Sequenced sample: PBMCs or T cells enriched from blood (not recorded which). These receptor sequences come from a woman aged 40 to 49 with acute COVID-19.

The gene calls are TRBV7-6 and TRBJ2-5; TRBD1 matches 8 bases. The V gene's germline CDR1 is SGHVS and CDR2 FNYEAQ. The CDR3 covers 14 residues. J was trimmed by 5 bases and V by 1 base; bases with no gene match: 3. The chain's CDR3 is CASSLVRQGETQYF. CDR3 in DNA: TGTGCCAGCAGCTTAGTGCGACAGGGGGAGACCCAGTACTTC.

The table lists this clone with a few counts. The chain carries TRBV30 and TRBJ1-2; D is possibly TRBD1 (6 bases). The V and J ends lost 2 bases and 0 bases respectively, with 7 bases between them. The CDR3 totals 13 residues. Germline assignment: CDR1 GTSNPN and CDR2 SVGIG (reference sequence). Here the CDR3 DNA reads TGTGCCTGGAGTCGGGACACTAACTATGGCTACACCTTC. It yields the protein CAWSRDTNYGYTF.

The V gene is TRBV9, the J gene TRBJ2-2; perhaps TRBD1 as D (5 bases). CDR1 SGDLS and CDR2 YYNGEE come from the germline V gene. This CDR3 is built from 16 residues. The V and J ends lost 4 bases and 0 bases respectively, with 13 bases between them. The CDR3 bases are TGTGCCAGCAGCAGTAACAGGATCGCGAACACCGGGGAGCTGTTTTTT. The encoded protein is CASSSNRIANTGELFF. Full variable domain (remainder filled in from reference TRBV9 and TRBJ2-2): DSGVTQTPKHLITATGQRVTLRCSPRSGDLSVYWYQQSLDQGLQFLIQYYNGEERAKGNILERFSAQQFPDLHSELNLSSLELGDSALYFCASSSNRIANTGELFFGEGSRLTVL.

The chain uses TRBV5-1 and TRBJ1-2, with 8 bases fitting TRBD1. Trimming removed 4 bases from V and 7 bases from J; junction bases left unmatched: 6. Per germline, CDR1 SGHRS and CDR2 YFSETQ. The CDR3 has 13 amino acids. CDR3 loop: CASSPDRETGYTF. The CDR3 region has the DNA TGCGCCAGCAGCCCGGACAGGGAAACTGGCTACACCTTC.

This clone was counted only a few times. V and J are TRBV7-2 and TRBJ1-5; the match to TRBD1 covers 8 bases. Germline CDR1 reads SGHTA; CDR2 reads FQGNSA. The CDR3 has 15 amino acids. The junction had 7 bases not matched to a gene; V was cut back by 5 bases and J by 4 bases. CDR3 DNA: TGTGCCAGCAGCCCCGAAACAGGGGGTAATCAGCCCCAGCATTTT. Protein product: CASSPETGGNQPQHF.

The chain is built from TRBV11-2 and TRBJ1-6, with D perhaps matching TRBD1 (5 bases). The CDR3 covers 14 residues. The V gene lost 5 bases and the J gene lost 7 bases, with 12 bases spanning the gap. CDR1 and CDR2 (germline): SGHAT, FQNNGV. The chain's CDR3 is CASSPTASNSPLHF. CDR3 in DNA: TGTGCCAGCAGCCCGACAGCCTCCAATTCACCCCTCCACTTT.

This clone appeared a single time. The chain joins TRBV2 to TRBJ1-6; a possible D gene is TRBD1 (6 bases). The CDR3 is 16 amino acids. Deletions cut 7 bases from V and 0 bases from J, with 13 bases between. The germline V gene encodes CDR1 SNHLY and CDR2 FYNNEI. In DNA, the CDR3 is TGTGCCAGCAAAGGGGACACGTCCTCCTATAATTCACCCCTCCACTTT. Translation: CASKGDTSSYNSPLHF. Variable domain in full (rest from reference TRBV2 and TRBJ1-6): EPEVTQTPSHQVTQMGQEVILRCVPISNHLYFYWYRQILGQKVEFLVSFYNNEISEKSEIFDDQFSVERPDGSNFTLKIRSTKLEDSAMYFCASKGDTSSYNSPLHFGNGTRLTVT.

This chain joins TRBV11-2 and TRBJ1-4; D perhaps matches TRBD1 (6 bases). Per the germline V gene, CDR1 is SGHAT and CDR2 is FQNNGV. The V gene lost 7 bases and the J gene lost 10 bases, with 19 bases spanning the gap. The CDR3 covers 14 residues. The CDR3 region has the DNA TGTGCCAGCAACGCCGGGGGGGCAAAGGGAAAACTGTTTTTT. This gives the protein CASNAGGAKGKLFF.

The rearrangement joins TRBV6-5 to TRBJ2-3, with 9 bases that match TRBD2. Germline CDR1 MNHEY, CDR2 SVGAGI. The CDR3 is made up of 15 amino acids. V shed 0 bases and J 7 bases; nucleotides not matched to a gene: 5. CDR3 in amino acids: CASSYSFSGGYTQYF. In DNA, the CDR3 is TGTGCCAGCAGTTACTCGTTTAGCGGGGGTTATACGCAGTATTTT.

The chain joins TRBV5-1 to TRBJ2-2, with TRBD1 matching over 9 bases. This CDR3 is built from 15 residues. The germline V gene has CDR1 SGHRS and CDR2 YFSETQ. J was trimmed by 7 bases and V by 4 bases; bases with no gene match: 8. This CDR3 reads CASSQGQGSGGELFF. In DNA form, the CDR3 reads TGCGCCAGCAGCCAAGGACAGGGGTCCGGCGGGGAGCTGTTTTTT.

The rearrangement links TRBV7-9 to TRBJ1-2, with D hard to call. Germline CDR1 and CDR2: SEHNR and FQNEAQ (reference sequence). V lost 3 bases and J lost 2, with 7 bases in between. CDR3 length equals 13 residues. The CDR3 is CASSFIQNYGYTF. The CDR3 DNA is TGTGCCAGCAGCTTCATTCAGAACTATGGCTACACCTTC. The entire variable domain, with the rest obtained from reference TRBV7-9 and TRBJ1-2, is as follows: DTGVSQNPRHKITKRGQNVTFRCDPISEHNRLYWYRQTLGQGPEFLTYFQNEAQLEKSRLLSDRFSAERPKGSFSTLEIQRTEQGDSAMYLCASSFIQNYGYTFGSGTRLTVV.

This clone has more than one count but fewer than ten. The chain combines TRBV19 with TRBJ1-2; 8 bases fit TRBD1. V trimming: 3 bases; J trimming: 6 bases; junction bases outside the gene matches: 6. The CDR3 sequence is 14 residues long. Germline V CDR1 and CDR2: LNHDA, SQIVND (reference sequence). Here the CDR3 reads CASSIGGQGDGYTF. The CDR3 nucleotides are TGTGCCAGTAGTATTGGAGGACAGGGCGATGGCTACACCTTC.

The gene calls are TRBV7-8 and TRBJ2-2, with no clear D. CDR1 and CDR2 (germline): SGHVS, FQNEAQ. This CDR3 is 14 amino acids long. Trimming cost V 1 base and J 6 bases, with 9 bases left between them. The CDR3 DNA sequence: TGTGCCAGCAGCTTAGGCCCTAGTTCCGGGGAGCTGTTTTTT. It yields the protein CASSLGPSSGELFF.

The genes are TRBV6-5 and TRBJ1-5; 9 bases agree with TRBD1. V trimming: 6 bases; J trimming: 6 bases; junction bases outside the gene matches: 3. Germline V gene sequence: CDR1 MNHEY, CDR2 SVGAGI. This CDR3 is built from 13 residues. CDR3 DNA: TGTGCCAGCAGCTGGACAGGGGTTCAGCCCCAGCATTTT. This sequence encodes CASSWTGVQPQHF.

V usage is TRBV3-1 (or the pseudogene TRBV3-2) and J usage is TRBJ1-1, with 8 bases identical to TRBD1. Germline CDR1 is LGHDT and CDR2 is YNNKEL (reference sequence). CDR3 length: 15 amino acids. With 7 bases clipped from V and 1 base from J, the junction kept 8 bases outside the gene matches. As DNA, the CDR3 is TGTGCCAGCACCGGACAGGGCGGGGGGAACACTGAAGCTTTCTTT. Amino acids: CASTGQGGGNTEAFF.

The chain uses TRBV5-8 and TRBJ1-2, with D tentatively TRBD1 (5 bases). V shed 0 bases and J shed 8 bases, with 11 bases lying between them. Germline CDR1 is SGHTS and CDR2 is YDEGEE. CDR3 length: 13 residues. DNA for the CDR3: TGTGCCAGCAGCTTGGCTCCGGGGGACGGCTACACCTTC. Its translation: CASSLAPGDGYTF.

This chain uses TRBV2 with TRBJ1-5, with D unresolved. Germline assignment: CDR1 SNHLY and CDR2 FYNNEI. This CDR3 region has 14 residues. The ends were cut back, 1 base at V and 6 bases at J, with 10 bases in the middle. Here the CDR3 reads CASSEESQVQPQHF. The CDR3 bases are TGTGCCAGCAGTGAAGAGAGCCAGGTTCAGCCCCAGCATTTT.

The CDR3 sequence is CASSLTGGMGTQYF. In nucleotides, the CDR3 is TGTGCCAGCAGCCTGACGGGGGGTATGGGAACCCAGTACTTC. This rearrangement joins TRBV3-1 (or the pseudogene TRBV3-2) to TRBJ2-5, with 7 bases aligning to TRBD2. There are 14 residues in the CDR3. V was pared by 4 bases and J by 8 bases, with 10 bases of the junction left unmatched. CDR1 and CDR2 (germline): LGHDT, YNNKEL (reference sequence).

The CDR3: CASSTPQGADGYTF. In DNA form, the CDR3 reads TGTGCCAGCAGTACCCCTCAGGGCGCAGATGGCTACACCTTC. The chain couples TRBV3-1 (or the pseudogene TRBV3-2) to TRBJ1-2; a possible D gene is TRBD1 (5 bases). The CDR3 sequence is 14 residues long. V shed 6 bases and J shed 6 bases, with 17 bases lying between them. Germline CDR1 is LGHDT and CDR2 is YNNKEL (reference sequence).

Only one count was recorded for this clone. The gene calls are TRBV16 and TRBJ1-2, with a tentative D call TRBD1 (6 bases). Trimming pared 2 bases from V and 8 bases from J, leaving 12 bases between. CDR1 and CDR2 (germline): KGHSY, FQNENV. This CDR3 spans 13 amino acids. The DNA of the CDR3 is TGTGCCAGCAGCCAAGTATACACAGGGGGCTACACCTTC. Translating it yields CASSQVYTGGYTF.

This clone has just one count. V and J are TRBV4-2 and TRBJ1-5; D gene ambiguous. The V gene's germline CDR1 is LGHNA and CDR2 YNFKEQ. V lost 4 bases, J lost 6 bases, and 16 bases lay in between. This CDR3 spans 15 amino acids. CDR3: CASSLGGKDPQPQHF. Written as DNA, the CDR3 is TGTGCCAGCAGCCTGGGAGGGAAGGATCCTCAGCCCCAGCATTTT.

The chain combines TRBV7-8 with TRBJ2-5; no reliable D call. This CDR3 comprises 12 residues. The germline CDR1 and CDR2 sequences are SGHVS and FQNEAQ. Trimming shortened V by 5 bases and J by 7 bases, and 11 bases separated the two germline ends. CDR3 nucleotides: TGTGCCAGCAGCGAACACGCGGCGACCCAGTACTTC. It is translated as CASSEHAATQYF.

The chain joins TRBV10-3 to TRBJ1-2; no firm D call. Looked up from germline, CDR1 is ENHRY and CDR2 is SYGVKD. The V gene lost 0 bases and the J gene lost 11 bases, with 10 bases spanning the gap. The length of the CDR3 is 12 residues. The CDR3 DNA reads TGTGCCATCAGTGAGTCAGTAGGAGAATACACCTTC. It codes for CAISESVGEYTF.

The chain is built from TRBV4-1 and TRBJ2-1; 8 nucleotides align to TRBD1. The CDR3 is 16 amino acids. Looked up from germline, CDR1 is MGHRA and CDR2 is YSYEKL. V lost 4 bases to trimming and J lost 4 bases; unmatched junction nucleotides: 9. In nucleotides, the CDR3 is TGCGCCAGCAGCCCGCCCTCGGGACAGGCGTACAATGAGCAGTTCTTC. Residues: CASSPPSGQAYNEQFF.